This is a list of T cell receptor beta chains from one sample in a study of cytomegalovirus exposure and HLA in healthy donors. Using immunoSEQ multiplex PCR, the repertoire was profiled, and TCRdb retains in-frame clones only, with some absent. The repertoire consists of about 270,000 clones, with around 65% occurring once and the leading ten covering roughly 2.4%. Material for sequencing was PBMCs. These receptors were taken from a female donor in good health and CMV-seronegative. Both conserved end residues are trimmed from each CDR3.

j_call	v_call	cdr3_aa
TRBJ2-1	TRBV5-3	ARSLTYRGRSYNEQF
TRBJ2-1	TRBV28	ASSLLAGGPLNEQF
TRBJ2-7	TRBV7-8	ASSFQGLYEQY
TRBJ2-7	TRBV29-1	SVRQGGSHSSYEQY
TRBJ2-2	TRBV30	AWSGGRRAGELF
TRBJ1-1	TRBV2	ASQRVGGGTEAF
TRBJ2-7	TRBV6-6	ASSATDGYEQY
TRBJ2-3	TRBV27	ASSATSGNVDTQY
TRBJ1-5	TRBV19	ASSMTGDNQPQH
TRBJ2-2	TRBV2	ASSAAGTGELF
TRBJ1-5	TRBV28	ASSRGTQPQH
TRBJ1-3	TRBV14	ASSQVFGNTIY
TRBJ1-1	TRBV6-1	ASNPPGVLTGAF
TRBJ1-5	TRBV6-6	ASSHRVEGFGQPQH
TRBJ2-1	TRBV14	ASSQEFGSGLGEQF
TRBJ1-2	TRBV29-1	SVETPEAYGYT
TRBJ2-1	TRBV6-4	GGQGDNEQF
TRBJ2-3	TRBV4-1	ASSMRQGRMDTQY
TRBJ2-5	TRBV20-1	SALQETQY
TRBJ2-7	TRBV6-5	ASSYGAGVSYEQY